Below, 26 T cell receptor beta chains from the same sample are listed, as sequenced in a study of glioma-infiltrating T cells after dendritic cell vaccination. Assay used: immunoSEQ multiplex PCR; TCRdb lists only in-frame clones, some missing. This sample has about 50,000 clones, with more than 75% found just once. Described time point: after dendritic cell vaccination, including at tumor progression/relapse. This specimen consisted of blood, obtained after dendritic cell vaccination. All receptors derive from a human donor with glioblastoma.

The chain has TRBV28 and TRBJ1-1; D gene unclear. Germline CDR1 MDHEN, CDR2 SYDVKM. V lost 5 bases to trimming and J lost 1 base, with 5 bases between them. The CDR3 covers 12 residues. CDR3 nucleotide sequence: TGTGCCAGCAGTGCAGGGAACACTGAAGCTTTCTTT. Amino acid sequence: CASSAGNTEAFF.

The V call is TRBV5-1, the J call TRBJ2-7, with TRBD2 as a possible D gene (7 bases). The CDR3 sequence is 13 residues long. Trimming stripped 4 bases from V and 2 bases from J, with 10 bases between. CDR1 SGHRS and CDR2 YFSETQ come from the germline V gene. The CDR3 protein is CASSQGGAYEQYF. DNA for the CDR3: TGCGCCAGCAGCCAAGGGGGGGCCTACGAGCAGTACTTC.

The CDR3 sequence: CASSIDSGNGNQPQHF. Written as DNA, the CDR3 is TGTGCCAGTAGTATAGATTCGGGGAATGGCAATCAGCCCCAGCATTTT. The V gene is TRBV19, the J gene TRBJ1-5; no firm D call. Germline V lookup: CDR1 LNHDA, CDR2 SQIVND (reference sequence). V dropped 0 bases and J dropped 2 bases, with 11 bases sitting between them. This CDR3 comprises 16 residues.

The CDR3 DNA reads TGTGCCACGAGAAAAGCGGGGGGGTCGGATACGCAGTATTTT. It is translated as CATRKAGGSDTQYF. The J gene is TRBJ2-3, the V gene TRBV10-3, with 10 bases identical to TRBD2. Germline V CDR1 and CDR2: ENHRY, SYGVKD. The CDR3 has 14 residues. Trimming took 10 bases from V and 6 from J; bases not matched to a gene: 10.

CDR3 sequence reads: CASSLNRGNTEAFF. The CDR3 DNA reads as TGTGCCAGCAGCCTCAACCGGGGGAACACTGAAGCTTTCTTT. This sequence joins TRBV4-2 and TRBJ1-1; D not resolved. Trimming took off 4 bases at V and 1 base at J, with 10 bases between the two ends. This CDR3 is 14 amino acids long. Germline CDR1 is LGHNA and CDR2 is YNFKEQ.

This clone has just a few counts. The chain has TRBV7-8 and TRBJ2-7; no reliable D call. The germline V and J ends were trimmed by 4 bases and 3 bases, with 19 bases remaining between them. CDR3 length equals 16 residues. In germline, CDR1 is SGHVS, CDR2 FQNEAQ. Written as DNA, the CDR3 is TGTGCCAGCAGCTCAGGATCCGGCAGAAGTAACTACGAGCAGTACTTC. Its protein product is CASSSGSGRSNYEQYF.

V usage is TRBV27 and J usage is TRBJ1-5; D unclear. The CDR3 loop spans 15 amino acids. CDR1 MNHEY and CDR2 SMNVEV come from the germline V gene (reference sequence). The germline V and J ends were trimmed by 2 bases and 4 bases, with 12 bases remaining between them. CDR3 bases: TGTGCCAGCAGTTTAGGGCAGCCCGTAAATCAGCCCCAGCATTTT. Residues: CASSLGQPVNQPQHF.

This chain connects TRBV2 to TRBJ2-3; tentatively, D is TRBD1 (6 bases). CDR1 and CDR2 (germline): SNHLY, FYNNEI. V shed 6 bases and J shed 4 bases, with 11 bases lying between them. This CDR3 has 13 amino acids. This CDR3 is CASRTGISDTQYF. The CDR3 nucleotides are TGTGCCAGCAGAACAGGGATCTCAGATACGCAGTATTTT.

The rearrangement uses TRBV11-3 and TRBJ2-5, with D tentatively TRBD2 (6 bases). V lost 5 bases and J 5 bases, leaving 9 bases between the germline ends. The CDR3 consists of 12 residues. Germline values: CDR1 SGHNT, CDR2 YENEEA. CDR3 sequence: CASSRGTETQYF. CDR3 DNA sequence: TGTGCCAGCAGCCGCGGGACCGAGACCCAGTACTTC.

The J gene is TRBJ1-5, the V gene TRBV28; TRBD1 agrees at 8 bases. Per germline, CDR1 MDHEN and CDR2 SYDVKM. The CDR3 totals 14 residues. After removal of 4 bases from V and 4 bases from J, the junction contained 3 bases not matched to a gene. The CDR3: CASSSHRGNQPQHF. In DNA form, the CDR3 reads TGTGCCAGCAGTTCACACAGGGGGAATCAGCCCCAGCATTTT. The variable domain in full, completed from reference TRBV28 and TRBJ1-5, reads DVKVTQSSRYLVKRTGEKVFLECVQDMDHENMFWYRQDPGLGLRLIYFSYDVKMKEKGDIPEGYSVSREKKERFSLILESASTNQTSMYLCASSSHRGNQPQHFGDGTRLSIL.

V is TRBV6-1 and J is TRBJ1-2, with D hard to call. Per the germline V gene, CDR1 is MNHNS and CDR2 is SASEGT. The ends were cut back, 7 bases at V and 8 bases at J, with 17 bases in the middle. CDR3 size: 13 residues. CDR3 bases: TGTGCCAGCATTCCCTTCGGGAGGTACGGCTACACCTTC. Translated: CASIPFGRYGYTF.

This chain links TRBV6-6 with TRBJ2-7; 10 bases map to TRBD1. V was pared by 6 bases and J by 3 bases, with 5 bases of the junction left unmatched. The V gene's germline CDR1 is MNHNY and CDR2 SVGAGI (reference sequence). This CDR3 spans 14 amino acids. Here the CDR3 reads CASSTTGGGYEQYF. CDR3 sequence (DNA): TGTGCCAGCAGCACGACAGGGGGCGGCTACGAGCAGTACTTC.

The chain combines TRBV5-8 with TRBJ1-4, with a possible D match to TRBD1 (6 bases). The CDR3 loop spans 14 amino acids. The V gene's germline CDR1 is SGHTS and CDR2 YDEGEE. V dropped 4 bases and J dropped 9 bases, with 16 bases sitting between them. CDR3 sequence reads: CASSRTVTKKKLFF. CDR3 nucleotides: TGTGCCAGCAGCCGGACAGTAACGAAGAAAAAACTGTTTTTT.

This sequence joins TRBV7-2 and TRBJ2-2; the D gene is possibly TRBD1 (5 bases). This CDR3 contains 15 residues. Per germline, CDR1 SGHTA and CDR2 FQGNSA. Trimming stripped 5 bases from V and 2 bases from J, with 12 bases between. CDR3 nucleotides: TGTGCCAGCAGCCCATGGGGCCTTAACACCGGGGAGCTGTTTTTT. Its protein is CASSPWGLNTGELFF.

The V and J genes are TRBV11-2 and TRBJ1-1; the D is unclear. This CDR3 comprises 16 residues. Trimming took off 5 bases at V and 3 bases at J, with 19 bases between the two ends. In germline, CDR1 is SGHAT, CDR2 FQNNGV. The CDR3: CASSPGWTVFHTEAFF. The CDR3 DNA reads TGTGCCAGCAGCCCGGGGTGGACGGTATTTCACACTGAAGCTTTCTTT. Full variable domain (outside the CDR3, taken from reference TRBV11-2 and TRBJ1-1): EAGVAQSPRYKIIEKRQSVAFWCNPISGHATLYWYQQILGQGPKLLIQFQNNGVVDDSQLPKDRFSAERLKGVDSTLKIQPAKLEDSAVYLCASSPGWTVFHTEAFFGQGTRLTVV.

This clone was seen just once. The CDR3 region is CASSLAGGARMNTEAFF. CDR3 in DNA: TGTGCCAGCAGCTTAGCAGGGGGCGCAAGGATGAACACTGAAGCTTTCTTT. The rearrangement uses TRBV13 and TRBJ1-1, with 8 bases that match TRBD1. CDR3 size: 17 residues. Germline values: CDR1 PRHDT, CDR2 FYEKMQ (reference sequence). The V segment lost 1 base and the J segment 0 bases; nucleotides outside the gene matches: 7.

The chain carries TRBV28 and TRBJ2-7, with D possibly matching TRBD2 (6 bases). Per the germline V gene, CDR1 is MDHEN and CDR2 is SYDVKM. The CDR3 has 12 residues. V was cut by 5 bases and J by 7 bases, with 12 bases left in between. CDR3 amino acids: CASSHGGGEQYF. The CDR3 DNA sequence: TGTGCCAGCAGTCATGGTGGGGGGGAGCAGTACTTC.

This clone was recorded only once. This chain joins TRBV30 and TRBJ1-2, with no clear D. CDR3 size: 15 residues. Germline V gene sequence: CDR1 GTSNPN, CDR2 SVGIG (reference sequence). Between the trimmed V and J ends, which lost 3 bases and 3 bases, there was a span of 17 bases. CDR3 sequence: CAWRGPVGGHYGYTF. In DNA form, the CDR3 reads TGTGCCTGGAGGGGCCCTGTTGGAGGGCACTATGGCTACACCTTC.

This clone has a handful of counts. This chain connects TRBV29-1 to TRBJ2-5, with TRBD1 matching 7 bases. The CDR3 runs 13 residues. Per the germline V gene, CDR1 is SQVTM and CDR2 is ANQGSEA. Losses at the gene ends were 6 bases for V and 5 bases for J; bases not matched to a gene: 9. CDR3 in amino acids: CSVALGGGETQYF. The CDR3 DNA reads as TGCAGCGTCGCCTTAGGGGGCGGGGAGACCCAGTACTTC.

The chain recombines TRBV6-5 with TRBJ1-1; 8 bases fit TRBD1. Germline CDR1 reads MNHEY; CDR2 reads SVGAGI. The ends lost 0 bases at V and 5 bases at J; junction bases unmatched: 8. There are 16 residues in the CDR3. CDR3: CASSYSLQGAGTEAFF. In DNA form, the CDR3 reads TGTGCCAGCAGTTACTCACTGCAGGGGGCCGGGACTGAAGCTTTCTTT.

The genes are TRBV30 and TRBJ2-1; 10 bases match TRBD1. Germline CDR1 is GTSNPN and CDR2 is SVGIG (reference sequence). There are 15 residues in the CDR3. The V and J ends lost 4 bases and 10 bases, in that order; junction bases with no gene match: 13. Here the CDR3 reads CAWTQLGQGIVEQFF. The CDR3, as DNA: TGTGCCTGGACCCAGCTGGGACAGGGGATAGTGGAGCAGTTCTTC.

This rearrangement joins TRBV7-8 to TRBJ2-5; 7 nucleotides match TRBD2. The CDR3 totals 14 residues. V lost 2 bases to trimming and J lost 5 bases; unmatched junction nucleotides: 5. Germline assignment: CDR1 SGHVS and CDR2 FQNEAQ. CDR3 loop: CASSLTGRGETQYF. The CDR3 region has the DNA TGTGCCAGCAGCTTAACTGGGAGGGGCGAGACCCAGTACTTC.

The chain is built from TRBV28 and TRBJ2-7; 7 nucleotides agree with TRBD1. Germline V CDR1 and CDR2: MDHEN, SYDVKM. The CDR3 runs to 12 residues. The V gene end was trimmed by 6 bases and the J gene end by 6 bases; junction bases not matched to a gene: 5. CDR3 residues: CASSTDRAEQYF. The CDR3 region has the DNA TGTGCCAGCAGCACCGACAGGGCCGAGCAGTACTTC.

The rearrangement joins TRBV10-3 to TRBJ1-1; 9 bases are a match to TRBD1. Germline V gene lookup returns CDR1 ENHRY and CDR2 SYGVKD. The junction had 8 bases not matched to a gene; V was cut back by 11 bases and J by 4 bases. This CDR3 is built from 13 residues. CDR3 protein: CAATGGLGTEAFF. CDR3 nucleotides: TGTGCCGCTACAGGGGGCTTGGGCACTGAAGCTTTCTTT.

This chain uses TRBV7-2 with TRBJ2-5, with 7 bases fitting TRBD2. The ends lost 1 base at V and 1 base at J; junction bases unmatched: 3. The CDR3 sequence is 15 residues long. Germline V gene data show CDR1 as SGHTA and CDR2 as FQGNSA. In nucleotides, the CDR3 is TGTGCCAGCAGCTTAGTAACTAGCGTCCAAGAGACCCAGTACTTC. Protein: CASSLVTSVQETQYF. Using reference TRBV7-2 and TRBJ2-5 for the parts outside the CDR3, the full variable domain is GAGVSQSPSNKVTEKGKDVELRCDPISGHTALYWYRQSLGQGLEFLIYFQGNSAPDKSGLPSDRFSAERTGGSVSTLTIQRTQQEDSAVYLCASSLVTSVQETQYFGPGTRLLVL.

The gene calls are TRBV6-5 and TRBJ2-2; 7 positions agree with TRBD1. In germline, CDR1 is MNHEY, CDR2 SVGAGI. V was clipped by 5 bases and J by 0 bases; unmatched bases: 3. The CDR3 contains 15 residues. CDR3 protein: CASSAGTANTGELFF. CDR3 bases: TGTGCCAGCAGTGCAGGGACAGCGAACACCGGGGAGCTGTTTTTT.